What follows are 21 T cell receptor beta chains derived from one specimen sequenced in a study of OX40 agonist ivuxolimab in advanced cancers. The library was produced with the immunoSEQ multiplex PCR assay. TCRdb obtained this table from immuneACCESS and retained in-frame rearrangements with V and J assigned. These tables miss some clones; where compared with another copy, unresolved V genes account for less than half of the shortfall, and the remainder is unexplained. Recorded for this sample are around 50,000 clones; about 83% of them occurred a single time. The top ten constitute roughly 3.3% of the sample. Sequencing was performed on CD4+ or CD8+ T cells sorted from blood, taken in a trial of the OX40 agonist ivuxolimab. These receptors all stem from an adult with an advanced solid tumor such as melanoma, head and neck, liver or kidney cancer.

This chain uses TRBV6-1 with TRBJ2-2, with D possibly TRBD2 on 6 matching bases. Between the trimmed V and J ends, which lost 1 base and 1 base, there was a span of 10 bases. The CDR3 runs to 16 residues. CDR1 is MNHNS and CDR2 is SASEGT in the germline V gene. The CDR3 sequence is CASSEVRSGNTGELFF. The CDR3 nucleotides read TGTGCCAGCAGTGAAGTTCGTAGCGGGAACACCGGGGAGCTGTTTTTT.

As DNA, the CDR3 is TGTGCCAGCAGCCCCTCTGGCGGAGGTTACTACGAGCAGTACTTC. This sequence encodes CASSPSGGGYYEQYF. V usage is TRBV7-9 and J usage is TRBJ2-7; maybe TRBD2 (5 bases). In germline, CDR1 is SEHNR, CDR2 FQNEAQ (reference sequence). This CDR3 contains 15 residues. Trimming took off 5 bases at V and 3 bases at J, with 17 bases between the two ends.

J is TRBJ1-3 and V is TRBV2; D gene uncertain. The CDR3 runs to 12 residues. Germline V gene data show CDR1 as SNHLY and CDR2 as FYNNEI. Between the trimmed V and J ends, which lost 6 bases and 4 bases, there was a span of 7 bases. The CDR3 region has the DNA TGTGCCAGCAGCCCGATAGGAAACACCATATATTTT. Its translation: CASSPIGNTIYF.

This chain uses TRBV6-6 with TRBJ2-1; the D is unclear. In germline, CDR1 is MNHNY, CDR2 SVGAGI (reference sequence). The CDR3 extends over 14 amino acids. V lost 0 bases and J 5 bases, leaving 8 bases between the germline ends. CDR3 protein: CASSYSTANNEQFF. CDR3 sequence (DNA): TGTGCCAGCAGTTACTCCACCGCGAACAATGAGCAGTTCTTC.

This clone was picked up a small number of times. CDR3 sequence reads: CSVGPGAGLTQYF. CDR3 sequence (DNA): TGCAGCGTTGGGCCCGGAGCGGGTTTGACCCAGTACTTC. The genes are TRBV29-1 and TRBJ2-5; tentatively, D is TRBD2 (6 bases). This CDR3 is built from 13 residues. Trimming removed 4 bases from V and 7 bases from J, with 16 bases in between. The V gene's germline CDR1 is SQVTM and CDR2 ANQGSEA.

The rearrangement joins TRBV6-1 to TRBJ2-7; 8 nucleotides align to TRBD2. This CDR3 spans 15 amino acids. The trim removed 4 bases at V and 8 bases at J, leaving 13 bases unmatched. Per germline, CDR1 MNHNS and CDR2 SASEGT. The CDR3, as DNA: TGTGCCAGCAGTGTGCTACTAGCGGAGGGTCTCAAGCAGTACTTC. Translation gives CASSVLLAEGLKQYF.

CDR3 nucleotide sequence: TGCACCAGTGGGACAGGGGGCACGAGGAGAAATCAGCCCCAGCATTTT. This encodes CTSGTGGTRRNQPQHF. The chain links TRBV1 to TRBJ1-5; TRBD1 is the table's D call and was not checked against the DNA. TRBV1 is a documented pseudogene. The CDR3 covers 16 residues.

CDR3 nucleotide sequence: TGCGCCAGCAGCCCAACTGGGGAAGAGAGGTCTGAAGCTTTCTTT. Encoded protein: CASSPTGEERSEAFF. This rearrangement joins TRBV5-1 to TRBJ1-1; D not resolved. Between the trimmed V and J ends, which lost 4 bases and 6 bases, there was a span of 19 bases. This CDR3 has 15 residues. Germline V gene lookup returns CDR1 SGHRS and CDR2 YFSETQ.

V is TRBV11-1 and J is TRBJ2-5; D possibly corresponds to TRBD2 (5 bases). V was trimmed by 3 bases and J by 2 bases, leaving 16 bases between them. CDR3 size: 16 residues. Germline values: CDR1 SGHAT, CDR2 FQDESV (reference sequence). CDR3 region: CASSFRVAKTQETQYF. For the CDR3, the DNA is TGTGCCAGCAGCTTCCGGGTAGCGAAAACACAAGAGACCCAGTACTTC.

The CDR3 sequence: CASSLGGQGPLRTQYF. The DNA for the CDR3 is TGTGCCAGCAGCTTAGGCGGACAGGGGCCCCTTCGGACCCAGTACTTC. The chain links TRBV13 to TRBJ2-5, with 9 bases identical to TRBD1. Germline values: CDR1 PRHDT, CDR2 FYEKMQ (reference sequence). CDR3 length: 16 amino acids. Unmatched junction bases numbered 9, after V lost 0 bases and J lost 7 bases.

This clone was seen only a few times. The rearrangement joins TRBV2 to TRBJ2-1, with a possible D match to TRBD2 (5 bases). V was pared by 2 bases and J by 9 bases, with 17 bases between. Looked up from germline, CDR1 is SNHLY and CDR2 is FYNNEI. CDR3 length: 15 residues. This CDR3 reads CASSESRSPGSEQFF. Here the CDR3 DNA reads TGTGCCAGCAGTGAAAGTAGATCCCCTGGGAGTGAGCAGTTCTTC.

The chain joins TRBV6-5 to TRBJ2-1; 16 positions agree with TRBD2. The CDR3 is 16 residues long. Germline trimming cut 4 bases from V and 8 bases from J; bases unmatched to any gene: 5. Germline values: CDR1 MNHEY, CDR2 SVGAGI. Here the CDR3 reads CASSLTGLAGGYEQFF. Here the CDR3 DNA reads TGTGCCAGCAGTTTGACGGGACTAGCGGGAGGGTATGAGCAGTTCTTC.

This clone was found once. The V call is TRBV6-5, the J call TRBJ2-5, with 7 bases aligning to TRBD1. There are 14 residues in the CDR3. CDR1 is MNHEY, CDR2 SVGAGI, per germline. V was pared by 5 bases and J by 5 bases, with 8 bases of the junction left unmatched. The CDR3 region is CASSESQGLETQYF. DNA for the CDR3: TGTGCCAGCAGTGAATCACAGGGGTTGGAGACCCAGTACTTC.

The chain links TRBV10-3 to TRBJ1-1, with D possibly TRBD1 on 5 matching bases. The V gene's germline CDR1 is ENHRY and CDR2 SYGVKD. The CDR3 has 12 amino acids. V was pared by 4 bases and J by 11 bases, with 14 bases between. The DNA for the CDR3 is TGTGCCATCAGTGGGGTGGGGGAGGCGGCTTTCTTT. Encoded protein: CAISGVGEAAFF.

The CDR3 bases are TGTGCCAGCAGTTCAAGACTAGCGGGAGGGCCACATACGCAGTATTTT. It translates to CASSSRLAGGPHTQYF. The chain uses TRBV27 and TRBJ2-3; 14 bases are a match to TRBD2. From germline, CDR1 is MNHEY and CDR2 SMNVEV (reference sequence). There are 16 residues in the CDR3. The V segment lost 4 bases and the J segment 7 bases; nucleotides outside the gene matches: 7.

The chain carries TRBV28 and TRBJ1-2, with TRBD1 as a possible D gene (6 bases). V was shortened by 2 bases and J by 8 bases, with 12 bases between the two germline ends. This CDR3 is built from 13 residues. The V gene's germline CDR1 is MDHEN and CDR2 SYDVKM. This chain's CDR3 is CASSLGGRRGYTF. The CDR3 coding sequence is TGTGCCAGCAGTTTAGGGGGGCGCAGGGGCTACACCTTC.

The rearrangement uses TRBV5-5 and TRBJ1-1; D is ambiguous. This CDR3 spans 13 amino acids. The germline gives CDR1 SGHKS, CDR2 YYEKEE (reference sequence). Trimming took 0 bases from V and 0 from J, leaving 3 bases between them. The CDR3 DNA is TGTGCCAGCAGCTTGGGAGTGAACACTGAAGCTTTCTTT. This translates into CASSLGVNTEAFF.

The V and J genes are TRBV27 and TRBJ1-5; possibly TRBD1 for D (5 bases). Trimming cost V 4 bases and J 4 bases, with 26 bases left between them. Germline CDR1 MNHEY, CDR2 SMNVEV (reference sequence). This CDR3 has 19 amino acids. As DNA, the CDR3 is TGTGCCAGCAGTTCGCAACATGTATGGGGGATGGGTATAAATCAGCCCCAGCATTTT. Translation: CASSSQHVWGMGINQPQHF.

The chain links TRBV29-1 to TRBJ1-2, with no clear D. CDR3 length: 12 amino acids. Germline V gene sequence: CDR1 SQVTM, CDR2 ANQGSEA. Trimming shortened V by 3 bases and J by 5 bases, and 10 bases separated the two germline ends. CDR3 protein: CSVDPWTYGYTF. The CDR3 region has the DNA TGCAGCGTTGACCCCTGGACGTATGGCTACACCTTC. The full variable domain, rest sourced from reference TRBV29-1 and TRBJ1-2, is SAVISQKPSRDICQRGTSLTIQCQVDSQVTMMFWYRQQPGQSLTLIATANQGSEATYESGFVIDKFPISRPNLTFSTLTVSNMSPEDSSIYLCSVDPWTYGYTFGSGTRLTVV.

This clone was picked up one time. J is TRBJ2-2 and V is TRBV4-1, with D perhaps given as TRBD1 or TRBD2 (5 bases each). In germline, CDR1 is MGHRA, CDR2 YSYEKL. The CDR3 is made up of 16 amino acids. Trimming shortened V by 4 bases and J by 6 bases, and 18 bases separated the two germline ends. The CDR3 DNA sequence: TGCGCCAGCAGCCCCCCCCGGGGACGCCTCGCCGGGGAGCTGTTTTTT. This sequence encodes CASSPPRGRLAGELFF.

The chain recombines TRBV19 with TRBJ1-4, with TRBD1 matching over 11 bases. CDR3 size: 13 residues. Germline values: CDR1 LNHDA, CDR2 SQIVND (reference sequence). Trimming cost V 10 bases and J 8 bases; bases outside gene matches: 6. In nucleotides, the CDR3 is TGTGCCACCCTAGGACAGGGGGCAGAAAAACTGTTTTTT. Protein sequence: CATLGQGAEKLFF.